The sequence of this TCR beta chain was determined in a study of T cell responses to AZD1222 COVID-19 vaccine. Study-wide background: Pooling of second doses given at about 4 or about 12 weeks was done. Study-wide points: Clonal diversity was possibly underestimated; the donors were predominantly white British and more often female. Per reports, nearly half of all spike-specific TCRs target regions that are unmutated in variants. Among AZD1222 vaccinees, only five or six were seropositive at baseline.

The CDR3 sequence is 17 residues long. Germline CDR1 is SGHVS and CDR2 is FQNEAQ. J lost 1 base, V lost 5 bases, and 10 bases had no gene match. A remark on this clone: Its antigen is unidentified.

TCRdb's table, derived via immunoSEQ multiplex PCR, lists solely in-frame clones and lacks some. The sample contains about 140,000 clones, just under 95% of which appear only once. This material consisted of peripheral blood, taken on day 0 of AZD1222 vaccination. J is TRBJ2-2 and V is TRBV7-8; 7 bases match TRBD2. The source is an adult in good health. CDR3 sequence (DNA): TGTGCCAGCAGCCCAGGACTAGACGATAGGAACACCGGGGAGCTGTTTTTT. Translation gives CASSPGLDDRNTGELFF.